This is a list of T cell receptor beta chains from one sample in a study of cytomegalovirus exposure and HLA in healthy donors. TCRdb's table, derived via immunoSEQ multiplex PCR, lists solely in-frame clones and lacks some. The sample lists 150,000 or so clones; 55% to 75% were seen once. The sequenced material came from PBMCs. The source of these receptors is a human donor in good health. The CDR3 runs from the conserved cysteine through the conserved F or W. A D gene is named only where the DNA matches it firmly. Clone size is given for some rows only: seen once, a few or many times, or a class if the clone is expanded.

V gene,clone size,D gene,J gene,CDR3 DNA,CDR3 protein
TRBV9,few,TRBD2,TRBJ2-2,TGTGCCAGCACGGCCTCTAGCGGGGGGGCCTCGCGCACCGGGGAGCTGTTTTTT,CASTASSGGASRTGELFF
TRBV6-5,-,-,TRBJ1-1,TGTGCCAGCAGTTACTCCGAGGGGAACACTGAAGCTTTCTTT,CASSYSEGNTEAFF
TRBV6-1,-,TRBD1,TRBJ1-1,TGTGCCAGCAGTGAAGCTCGGACAGGGGACGCTTTCTTT,CASSEARTGDAFF
TRBV5-1,-,-,TRBJ1-2,TGTGCCAGCAGCTTGGCGGGCAGGGGCGACTATGGCTACACCTTC,CASSLAGRGDYGYTF
TRBV5-4,-,TRBD2,TRBJ2-2,TGTGCCAGCAGCCGGGGGGGGCGAGCCGGGGAGCTGTTTTTT,CASSRGGRAGELFF
TRBV15,-,TRBD1,TRBJ2-7,TGTGCCACCAGCAGGGAGACAGGGAGCTCCTACGAGCAGTACTTC,CATSRETGSSYEQYF
TRBV5-1,-,-,TRBJ1-3,TGCGCCAGCAGCTTGGGGCTGTCGGGAGGAAACACCATATATTTT,CASSLGLSGGNTIYF
TRBV6-1,-,TRBD1,TRBJ2-7,TGTGCCAGCGCGGACAGGGTTACCTACGAGCAGTACTTC,CASADRVTYEQYF
TRBV10-3,-,TRBD2,TRBJ2-5,TGTGCCATCAGTGACGTAGCGGGGGGGCTTCAACAAGAGACCCAGTACTTC,CAISDVAGGLQQETQYF
TRBV11-3,-,-,TRBJ1-1,TGTGCCAGCAGCTTGGAGGTGTCGACTGAAGCTTTCTTT,CASSLEVSTEAFF
TRBV7-2,-,TRBD1,TRBJ2-1,TGTGCCAGCACCCTAAGCCGGGACAGGGGGCTCAATGAGCAGTTCTTC,CASTLSRDRGLNEQFF
TRBV4-3,-,-,TRBJ1-2,TGCGCCAGCAGCCCGGATGGCGCGATGAGGGACTATGGCTACACCTTC,CASSPDGAMRDYGYTF
TRBV7-9,once,-,TRBJ2-7,TGTGCCAGCAGCTCTAAGGCGGGTCTGGGCTCCTACGAGCAGTACTTC,CASSSKAGLGSYEQYF
TRBV6-1,-,-,TRBJ1-5,TGTGCCAGCAGTGAAGCGCTTCGGGATAGCAATCAGCCCCAGCATTTT,CASSEALRDSNQPQHF
TRBV28,-,TRBD1,TRBJ1-6,TGTGCCAGCAGCCCCGGGACAGCGAATTCACCCCTCCACTTT,CASSPGTANSPLHF
TRBV7-9,-,-,TRBJ2-5,TGTGCCAGCAGCAACTTGACAGAAGAGACCCAGTACTTC,CASSNLTEETQYF
TRBV15,-,TRBD1,TRBJ2-7,TGTGCCACCAGCAGAGGGACAGGGGGCGGCTACGAGCAGTACTTC,CATSRGTGGGYEQYF
TRBV5-1,few,-,TRBJ2-7,TGCGCCAGCAAGTCCGGTAGCGGATTCTCCTACGAGCAGTACTTC,CASKSGSGFSYEQYF
TRBV4-1,-,-,TRBJ1-1,TGCGCCAGCAGCCTCGGGGATGTTCCCCCTGAAGCTTTCTTT,CASSLGDVPPEAFF
TRBV6-5,-,TRBD1,TRBJ2-7,TGTGCCAGCAGTTACTCGCAGGGGGCCTACGAGCAGTACTTC,CASSYSQGAYEQYF
TRBV25-1,-,-,TRBJ1-1,TGTGCCAGCAGGGGGGGGACATCGAACACTGAAGCTTTCTTT,CASRGGTSNTEAFF
TRBV7-9,-,-,TRBJ1-5,TGTGCCACCGCCCGGGGAGGGTATAGCAATCAGCCCCAGCATTTT,CATARGGYSNQPQHF
TRBV19,-,TRBD2,TRBJ2-3,TGTGCCTCAGGCCGGGCTAGCGGGGCCTTCACAGATACGCAGTATTTT,CASGRASGAFTDTQYF
TRBV7-8,-,TRBD1,TRBJ1-1,TGTGCCAGCAGCTTGCGACAGGGAGAGGGCACTGAAGCTTTCTTT,CASSLRQGEGTEAFF
TRBV19,-,TRBD1,TRBJ2-7,TGTGCCAGTAGTATCACCCCTAGGACAGGGGGCTACTACGAGCAGTACTTC,CASSITPRTGGYYEQYF
TRBV6-5,-,-,TRBJ2-5,TGTGCCAGCGGTTCAGGGTTCCAAGAGACCCAGTACTTC,CASGSGFQETQYF
TRBV7-2,-,TRBD2,TRBJ2-7,TGTGCCAGCAGCTTGGCCGGGACTAGCGGGGGTTGGGAGCAGTACTTC,CASSLAGTSGGWEQYF
TRBV5-5,-,-,TRBJ2-5,TGTGCCAGCAGCTTGGCCTCGGACTTCGAGACCCAGTACTTC,CASSLASDFETQYF
TRBV4-3,-,-,TRBJ2-6,TGCGCCAGCAGCCAAGATCCGGCAGGTCGTAACTCTGGGGCCAACGTCCTGACTTTC,CASSQDPAGRNSGANVLTF
TRBV7-6,-,TRBD2,TRBJ2-7,TGTGCCAGCAGCTTAGCTAGCGGGGGTGTCTACGAGCAGTACTTC,CASSLASGGVYEQYF
TRBV5-6,once,-,TRBJ1-5,TGTGCCAGCGGACGGGGGAGCTTTAGCAATCAGCCCCAGCATTTT,CASGRGSFSNQPQHF
TRBV11-3,-,TRBD1,TRBJ2-2,TGTGCCAGCAGCTTAGATTGGGGACAGGACACCGGGGAGCTGTTTTTT,CASSLDWGQDTGELFF
TRBV4-3,-,-,TRBJ2-5,TGCGCCAGCAGCCGAGGGGCTAGCGAGGAGACCCAGTACTTC,CASSRGASEETQYF
TRBV30,once,-,TRBJ1-1,TGTGCCTGGAGTGTATTCCACGGGACAAGAGGATGTGGCACTGAAGCTTTCTTT,CAWSVFHGTRGCGTEAFF
TRBV5-4,-,TRBD2,TRBJ2-5,TGTGCCAGCAGCTCGTCCGGGACTAGCGTTGATGAGACCCAGTACTTC,CASSSSGTSVDETQYF
TRBV2,-,-,TRBJ1-2,TGTGCCAGCAGTGAAGGTTTAGTCAGTGAGGGCTATGGCTACACCTTC,CASSEGLVSEGYGYTF
TRBV18,few,TRBD2,TRBJ2-3,TGTGCCAGCTCACCACCGGGAACTAGCGGAGACACAGATACGCAGTATTTT,CASSPPGTSGDTDTQYF
TRBV2,-,TRBD1,TRBJ2-1,TGTGCCAGCAGGGAACCGACAGGGGGCGCGAGGAATGAGCAGTTCTTC,CASREPTGGARNEQFF
TRBV7-9,-,-,TRBJ2-3,TGTGCCAGCAGCTTCGACAGCCTCACAGATACGCAGTATTTT,CASSFDSLTDTQYF
TRBV6-6,-,TRBD1,TRBJ2-7,TGTGCCAGCAACCTCTCTGGGACAGGGCTAGGCGAGCAGTACTTC,CASNLSGTGLGEQYF
TRBV19,once,-,TRBJ1-2,TGTGCCAGTAGGCGACAGGCTGATAACTATGGCTACACCTTC,CASRRQADNYGYTF
TRBV7-9,-,-,TRBJ2-7,TGTGCCAGCAGCTTAGACTTTTACGAGCAGTACTTC,CASSLDFYEQYF